This T cell receptor beta chain originates from a study of blood T cells in healthy people across ages. As to this clonotype: Its antigen is not known.

No fewer than 5.5 micrograms of total RNA were isolated from every sample. CDR1 is MDHEN, CDR2 SYDVKM, per germline. The length of the CDR3 is 15 residues. The V and J ends lost 5 bases and 3 bases respectively, with 11 bases between them. General study findings and limits: A roughly linear fall in TCR beta diversity per million T cells was seen with increasing age. Conclusively comparing naive with antigen-experienced cells was impossible with unsorted PBMCs.

A sample-barcoded 5' primer and a J-beta primer mix were used in a second PCR of roughly 6 to 11 cycles. TCRdb reprocessed the 5' RACE reads via MiXCR and lists one record per CDR3 protein. Of hundreds of thousands of distinct CDR3 sequences listed, around three fifths are singletons. The clonotype originates from a man in his forties or fifties in good health. The sample was blood. The chain uses TRBV28 and TRBJ1-6; D is ambiguous. The CDR3 sequence is CASSPPKFYNSPLHF. CDR3 sequence (DNA): TGTGCCAGCAGTCCCCCGAAGTTCTATAATTCACCCCTCCACTTT.